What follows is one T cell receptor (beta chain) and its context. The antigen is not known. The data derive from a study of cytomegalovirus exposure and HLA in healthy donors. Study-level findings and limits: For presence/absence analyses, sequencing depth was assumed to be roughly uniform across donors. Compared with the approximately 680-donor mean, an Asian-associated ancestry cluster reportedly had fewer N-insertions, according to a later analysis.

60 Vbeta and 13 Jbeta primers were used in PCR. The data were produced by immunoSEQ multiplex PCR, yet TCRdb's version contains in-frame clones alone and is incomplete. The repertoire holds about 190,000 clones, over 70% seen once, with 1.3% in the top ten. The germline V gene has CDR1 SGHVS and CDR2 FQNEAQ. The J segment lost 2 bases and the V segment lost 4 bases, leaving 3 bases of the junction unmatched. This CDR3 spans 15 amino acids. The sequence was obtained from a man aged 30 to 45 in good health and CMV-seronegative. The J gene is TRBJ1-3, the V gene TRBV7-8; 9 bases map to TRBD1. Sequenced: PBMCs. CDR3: CASSSDRGAGNTIYF. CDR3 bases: TGTGCCAGCAGCTCTGACAGGGGGGCTGGAAACACCATATATTTT.